Below are 15 T cell receptor beta chains sequenced from a single sample in a study of identical twins. TCRdb redid the calling of the 5' RACE reads with MiXCR, one entry per CDR3 protein. The repertoire holds 270,000 or so distinct CDR3 sequences, with around 8.8% as singletons. The sample was also linked to a second study, of yellow fever vaccine responses in identical twins.

The sequencing sample was made of CD8+ T cells sorted from blood. These receptors were obtained from a woman aged 18-35 years in good health.

The chain has TRBV6-5 and TRBJ2-1, with 10 bases identical to TRBD1. CDR1 and CDR2 (germline): MNHEY, SVGAGI. J gave up 8 bases and V 5 bases, and 6 bases lay outside the gene matches. CDR3 length: 14 residues. CDR3 DNA sequence: TGTGCCAGCAGTCACGACAGGGGGCATGATGAGCAGTTCTTC. It encodes CASSHDRGHDEQFF.

This clonotype appeared many times. The chain carries TRBV24-1 and TRBJ2-2, with TRBD2 matching over 8 bases. Germline V lookup: CDR1 KGHDR, CDR2 SFDVKD. Trimming took 0 bases from V and 7 from J; bases not matched to a gene: 9. The CDR3 has 17 amino acids. In DNA, the CDR3 is TGTGCCACCAGTGATTTGCCCAGCGGGGGAAATGGCGGGGAGCTGTTTTTT. This translates into CATSDLPSGGNGGELFF.

The CDR3 DNA sequence: TGTGCCACCCGACTAGCGACCTTGACAGATACGCAGTATTTT. It encodes CATRLATLTDTQYF. The J gene is TRBJ2-3, the V gene TRBV27; 8 bases map to TRBD2. The germline V gene has CDR1 MNHEY and CDR2 SMNVEV (reference sequence). This CDR3 has 14 residues. V dropped 10 bases and J dropped 3; count of bases not matched to a gene: 9.

This clonotype was detected only a few times. The chain links TRBV28 to TRBJ2-1; 7 bases are a match to TRBD1. J lost 12 bases, V lost 3 bases, and 8 bases had no gene match. Germline V gives CDR1 MDHEN, CDR2 SYDVKM. This CDR3 is built from 13 residues. The CDR3 region has the DNA TGTGCCAGCAGTTTGGTGACAGGGTCATGGCAGTTCTTC. Protein: CASSLVTGSWQFF.

This clonotype was recorded a few times. CDR3 protein: CASSSTQGLNTGELFF. CDR3 nucleotides: TGTGCCAGCAGTTCGACGCAGGGGTTGAACACCGGGGAGCTGTTTTTT. This chain links TRBV2 with TRBJ2-2; a weak D match, TRBD1 (6 bases). This CDR3 is 16 amino acids long. Trimming took 5 bases from V and 1 from J, leaving 14 bases between them. Per the germline V gene, CDR1 is SNHLY and CDR2 is FYNNEI.

The chain carries TRBV12-3 or TRBV12-4 and TRBJ2-3; 9 positions match TRBD1. The CDR3 is 16 residues long. The V segment lost 8 bases and the J segment 1 base; nucleotides outside the gene matches: 10. CDR3 bases: TGTGCCAGCCGCCCCCGGCGGGACAGGGGCACAGATACGCAGTATTTT. This gives the protein CASRPRRDRGTDTQYF.

This chain joins TRBV20-1 and TRBJ2-1; TRBD1 might be the D (5 bases). CDR1 is DFQATT, CDR2 SNEGSKA, per germline (reference sequence). The V gene lost 1 base and the J gene lost 8 bases, with 21 bases spanning the gap. The CDR3 is 16 residues long. CDR3 nucleotide sequence: TGCAGTGCTAGAGGGCGGACATTGGGTCGGTGGGATGAGCAGTTCTTC. Encoded protein: CSARGRTLGRWDEQFF.

The chain uses TRBV3-1 and TRBJ2-7; D is perhaps TRBD2 (5 bases). Between the trimmed V and J ends, which lost 2 bases and 2 bases, there was a span of 10 bases. The CDR3 runs 14 residues. The germline gives CDR1 LGHDT, CDR2 YNNKEL (reference sequence). The CDR3 region is CASSQPGSAYEQYF. The CDR3 nucleotides are TGTGCCAGCAGCCAACCGGGAAGCGCCTACGAGCAGTACTTC.

This clonotype was counted ten times or more. The chain joins TRBV11-2 to TRBJ2-3; 7 positions agree with TRBD2. The CDR3 has 18 residues. CDR1 SGHAT and CDR2 FQNNGV come from the germline V gene. With 5 bases clipped from V and 0 bases from J, the junction kept 14 bases outside the gene matches. The CDR3 loop is CASSQSASGLLSTDTQYF. DNA for the CDR3: TGTGCCAGCAGCCAATCGGCTAGCGGACTACTTAGCACAGATACGCAGTATTTT.

The gene calls are TRBV18 and TRBJ2-7; 10 bases match TRBD1. The ends lost 6 bases at V and 4 bases at J; junction bases unmatched: 9. CDR3 length equals 15 residues. Germline V gives CDR1 KGHSH, CDR2 LQKENI. CDR3 in amino acids: CASSYWDRGTYEQYF. For the CDR3, the DNA is TGTGCCAGCTCGTATTGGGACAGGGGAACATACGAGCAGTACTTC.

J is TRBJ2-5 and V is TRBV7-8; possibly TRBD1 for D (6 bases). This CDR3 is 17 amino acids long. CDR1 is SGHVS and CDR2 is FQNEAQ in the germline V gene. V gave up 5 bases and J gave up 4 bases, with 23 bases separating them. CDR3 amino acids: CASSPNDSGRGAETQYF. The CDR3 coding sequence is TGTGCCAGCAGCCCGAACGATTCGGGCAGGGGTGCAGAGACCCAGTACTTC.

This clonotype has ten or more counts. The chain has TRBV20-1 and TRBJ2-4; D may correspond to TRBD1 or TRBD2 (5 bases each). The CDR3 runs to 15 residues. The V and J ends lost 2 bases and 0 bases respectively, with 11 bases between them. The germline V gene has CDR1 DFQATT and CDR2 SNEGSKA (reference sequence). The DNA of the CDR3 is TGCAGTGCTAGATTCGCCGGGACAGCCAAAAACATTCAGTACTTC. Encoded protein: CSARFAGTAKNIQYF.

This clonotype was counted ten times or more. V is TRBV4-2 and J is TRBJ2-3, with 10 bases matching TRBD2. This CDR3 is 16 amino acids long. The V gene's germline CDR1 is LGHNA and CDR2 YNFKEQ. Germline trimming cut 0 bases from V and 4 bases from J; bases unmatched to any gene: 4. The DNA of the CDR3 is TGTGCCAGCAGCCAAGACGCTAGCGGGGGCGCAGATACGCAGTATTTT. Translated: CASSQDASGGADTQYF.

In its sample, this clonotype was seen a few times. This chain joins TRBV12-1 and TRBJ2-7; TRBD1 is taken as the D call from the table, unchecked against the DNA. TRBV12-1 is noted as a pseudogene. CDR3 size: 17 residues. This chain's CDR3 is CASSFGPTGQGNYEQYF. The CDR3 region has the DNA TGTGCCAGCAGCTTTGGACCAACGGGACAGGGTAACTACGAGCAGTACTTC.

This clonotype was counted at least ten times. The rearrangement uses TRBV29-1 and TRBJ2-5; TRBD1 is a possible D gene (6 bases). Germline CDR1 SQVTM, CDR2 ANQGSEA. V was clipped by 7 bases and J by 5 bases, with 14 bases between them. The CDR3 runs 12 residues. The CDR3 here is CSARQDPETQYF. The DNA for the CDR3 is TGCAGCGCCCGACAGGATCCCGAGACCCAGTACTTC.